Presented here are 25 T cell receptor beta chains from one specimen sequenced in a study of blood T cells in healthy people across ages. With a J-beta primer mix and a sample-barcoded 5' primer, a second PCR ran about 7 to 12 cycles. TCRdb reanalysed the 5' RACE reads using MiXCR and keeps one entry per CDR3 protein. The sample yields 650,000 to 950,000 distinct CDR3 sequences, around 45% seen once. The sequenced sample consisted of blood. Receptor source: a man aged 55 to 70 in good health.

V usage is TRBV15 and J usage is TRBJ2-5; 10 positions agree with TRBD1. V trimming: 5 bases; J trimming: 6 bases; junction bases outside the gene matches: 6. CDR3 length: 14 amino acids. From germline, CDR1 is LNHNV and CDR2 YYDKDF (reference sequence). CDR3: CATSAGQGIKTQYF. The CDR3 coding sequence is TGTGCCACCAGCGCGGGACAGGGGATCAAGACCCAGTACTTC.

In this sample, this clonotype turned up a few times. A much larger clone differs by one base, so this may be a read error. The chain is built from TRBV20-1 and TRBJ1-5, with D perhaps TRBD1 (5 bases). Germline CDR1 reads DFQATT; CDR2 reads SNEGSKA (reference sequence). The CDR3 is 15 amino acids. Trimming left V 0 bases short and J 1 base short, with 10 bases between. In DNA, the CDR3 is TGCAGTGCTAGAGACCCCCGGGACAGCAATCAGCCCCAGCATTTT. It encodes CSARDPRDSNQPQHF.

J is TRBJ1-6 and V is TRBV20-1, with 11 bases aligning to TRBD1. The CDR3 spans 14 residues. Germline values: CDR1 DFQATT, CDR2 SNEGSKA (reference sequence). V lost 6 bases to trimming and J lost 9 bases; unmatched junction nucleotides: 7. CDR3 sequence (DNA): TGCAGTGCACGGACAGGGGGCAGGGGTTCACCCCTCCACTTT. It translates to CSARTGGRGSPLHF.

The chain employs TRBV11-2 and TRBJ2-5; possible D gene TRBD2, 6 bases. The CDR3 totals 16 residues. Trimming removed 5 bases from V and 2 bases from J, with 18 bases in between. Germline assignment: CDR1 SGHAT and CDR2 FQNNGV. CDR3 nucleotides: TGTGCCAGCAGCCCCAGTGGGAAGCGGGCACAAGAGACCCAGTACTTC. This gives the protein CASSPSGKRAQETQYF.

V is TRBV7-2 and J is TRBJ2-5; D call uncertain. Deletions cut 0 bases from V and 5 bases from J, with 10 bases between. The CDR3 runs to 14 residues. Germline V gene sequence: CDR1 SGHTA, CDR2 FQGNSA. CDR3 residues: CASSLAYLPETQYF. The CDR3 DNA follows: TGTGCCAGCAGCTTAGCGTACCTACCCGAGACCCAGTACTTC.

This clonotype was picked up many times. This chain uses TRBV6-2 or TRBV6-3 with TRBJ2-6, with D perhaps TRBD2 (6 bases). The CDR3 is made up of 15 amino acids. The V end lost 5 bases, the J end lost 2 bases, and 10 bases lay between the germline ends. Germline CDR1 reads MNHEY; CDR2 reads SVGEGT. CDR3 bases: TGTGCCAGCAGTCCCCCGGGGGCTGGGGCCAACGTCCTGACTTTC. This translates into CASSPPGAGANVLTF.

This clonotype appeared a few times. This chain uses TRBV4-1 with TRBJ1-2; TRBD1 matches 7 bases. The CDR3 has 16 amino acids. J gave up 4 bases and V 3 bases, and 11 bases lay outside the gene matches. Germline V lookup: CDR1 MGHRA, CDR2 YSYEKL. The CDR3 spells CASSHPTGTSTYGYTF. CDR3 DNA: TGCGCCAGCAGCCACCCGACAGGGACGAGCACCTATGGCTACACCTTC.

This clonotype was observed a handful of times. J is TRBJ1-1 and V is TRBV6-2 or TRBV6-3; 9 bases match TRBD1. The CDR3 contains 13 residues. Germline V gene sequence: CDR1 MNHEY, CDR2 SVGEGT. V was pared by 7 bases and J by 6 bases, with 6 bases of the junction left unmatched. The CDR3 loop is CASNDRGYSEAFF. The CDR3 bases are TGTGCCAGCAACGACAGGGGGTACTCTGAAGCTTTCTTT.

V gene TRBV4-1 combines with J gene TRBJ2-6; TRBD1 matches at 7 bases. The germline gives CDR1 MGHRA, CDR2 YSYEKL. The V gene end was trimmed by 1 base and the J gene end by 1 base; junction bases not matched to a gene: 13. The CDR3 has 20 amino acids. CDR3 in DNA: TGCGCCAGCAGCCAAGTCGGGCACAGGGGCTTGGGGTCTGGGGCCAACGTCCTGACTTTC. It encodes CASSQVGHRGLGSGANVLTF.

This clonotype has just a few counts. A read error may be the cause here, since a much bigger clone is one base away. The chain uses TRBV5-5 and TRBJ2-1, with TRBD2 matching 12 bases. Germline V gives CDR1 SGHKS, CDR2 YYEKEE (reference sequence). V was pared by 4 bases and J by 4 bases, with 3 bases of the junction left unmatched. This CDR3 comprises 15 residues. For the CDR3, the DNA is TGTGCCAGCAGCCACGGACTAGCGGGGTACAATGAGCAGTTCTTC. Translating gives CASSHGLAGYNEQFF.

V usage is TRBV12-3 or TRBV12-4 and J usage is TRBJ1-5; D may be TRBD1 (6 bases). The V end was cut by 5 bases, the J end by 4 bases, with 12 bases between. CDR3 length equals 14 residues. The CDR3 protein is CASSPGQINQPQHF. In DNA form, the CDR3 reads TGTGCCAGCAGTCCAGGACAGATAAATCAGCCCCAGCATTTT.

The chain carries TRBV20-1 and TRBJ2-7; D is possibly TRBD1 (6 bases). With 0 bases removed from V and 7 bases from J, the gap between germline ends came to 10 bases. This CDR3 is built from 12 residues. CDR1 and CDR2 (germline): DFQATT, SNEGSKA (reference sequence). CDR3 protein: CSARDTGCEQYF. The DNA for the CDR3 is TGCAGTGCTAGAGATACAGGGTGTGAGCAGTACTTC.

Comment on this clonotype: The junction shows a germline mismatch at one end, possibly a read error. The chain links TRBV19 to TRBJ2-6; 7 bases map to TRBD1. The CDR3 extends over 16 amino acids. Germline CDR1 and CDR2: LNHDA and SQIVND (reference sequence). This CDR3 reads CASRPGQPSGTNVLTF. Here the CDR3 DNA reads TGTGCCAGTAGGCCGGGACAGCCCTCTGGGACCAACGTCCTGACTTTC.

This chain connects TRBV4-1 to TRBJ2-5, with D possibly TRBD2 on 5 matching bases. Trimming shortened V by 0 bases and J by 5 bases, and 10 bases separated the two germline ends. The CDR3 totals 14 residues. The germline V gene has CDR1 MGHRA and CDR2 YSYEKL. The CDR3: CASSQEVTGETQYF. Written as DNA, the CDR3 is TGCGCCAGCAGCCAAGAGGTGACGGGGGAGACCCAGTACTTC.

The V and J genes are TRBV12-3 or TRBV12-4 and TRBJ2-4; D gene ambiguous. The J call is uncertain, as TRBJ2-7 better fits the DNA end. The CDR3 is made up of 13 amino acids. CDR3 DNA: TGTGCCAGCAGCTCCGGGCCTTACAGCGAGCAGTACTTC. Protein product: CASSSGPYSEQYF.

This clonotype was seen many times. The chain carries TRBV5-1 and TRBJ2-1; D is possibly TRBD2 (5 bases). The germline gives CDR1 SGHRS, CDR2 YFSETQ. V was pared by 1 base and J by 0 bases, with 11 bases between. The CDR3 runs 16 residues. The CDR3 protein is CASSLLTGSSYNEQFF. DNA of the CDR3: TGCGCCAGCAGCTTGTTAACGGGAAGCTCCTACAATGAGCAGTTCTTC. Looking up the rest from reference TRBV5-1 and TRBJ2-1 gives the full variable domain: KAGVTQTPRYLIKTRGQQVTLSCSPISGHRSVSWYQQTPGQGLQFLFEYFSETQRNKGNFPGRFSGRQFSNSRSEMNVSTLELGDSALYLCASSLLTGSSYNEQFFGPGTRLTVL.

The genes are TRBV7-2 and TRBJ2-7; D tentatively reads TRBD1 or TRBD2 (5 bases each). The germline CDR1 and CDR2 sequences are SGHTA and FQGNSA. Trimming cost V 5 bases and J 7 bases, with 9 bases left between them. This CDR3 contains 11 residues. The CDR3 spells CASSVGTEQYF. For the CDR3, the DNA is TGTGCCAGCAGCGTAGGGACGGAGCAGTACTTC.

The V and J genes are TRBV5-1 and TRBJ1-1; 8 nucleotides agree with TRBD1. Germline V gene lookup returns CDR1 SGHRS and CDR2 YFSETQ. Unmatched junction bases numbered 5, after V lost 3 bases and J lost 1 base. The CDR3 runs 15 residues. CDR3 region: CASSSGQGKNTEAFF. The CDR3 coding sequence is TGCGCCAGCAGCTCTGGACAGGGCAAGAACACTGAAGCTTTCTTT.

This clonotype has more than one count but fewer than ten. V gene TRBV28 combines with J gene TRBJ1-2; D might be TRBD1 (5 bases). The CDR3 extends over 16 amino acids. Germline values: CDR1 MDHEN, CDR2 SYDVKM. The V and J ends lost 2 bases and 1 base respectively, with 14 bases between them. The CDR3 DNA reads TGTGCCAGCAGTTTAGGGACGGTGCGCAGTAACTATGGCTACACCTTC. It encodes CASSLGTVRSNYGYTF.

This clonotype was seen many times. The chain recombines TRBV3-1 with TRBJ2-5, with D tentatively TRBD1 (5 bases). Per the germline V gene, CDR1 is LGHDT and CDR2 is YNNKEL (reference sequence). The CDR3 runs to 15 residues. V lost 0 bases and J 4 bases, leaving 12 bases between the germline ends. CDR3 nucleotides: TGTGCCAGCAGCCAAGATGGCTTTAGGGGAGAGACCCAGTACTTC. Amino acids: CASSQDGFRGETQYF.

This clonotype was observed a handful of times. This rearrangement joins TRBV12-3 or TRBV12-4 to TRBJ2-7, with 10 positions matching TRBD1. CDR3 length: 14 residues. Losses at the gene ends were 6 bases for V and 3 bases for J; bases not matched to a gene: 5. CDR3 region: CASSRTGGSYEQYF. Here the CDR3 DNA reads TGTGCCAGCAGCCGGACAGGGGGAAGCTACGAGCAGTACTTC.

This clonotype turned up a few times. This sequence joins TRBV9 and TRBJ1-2; D unclear. The CDR3 loop spans 16 amino acids. V gave up 0 bases and J gave up 0 bases, with 12 bases separating them. CDR1 SGDLS and CDR2 YYNGEE come from the germline V gene. The CDR3 reads CASSVDARLSNYGYTF. CDR3 nucleotides: TGTGCCAGCAGCGTAGATGCTCGACTTTCTAACTATGGCTACACCTTC.

This clonotype was seen once. A much bigger clone sits one base away, suggesting this may be a read error. The J gene is TRBJ2-1, the V gene TRBV7-3; 8 nucleotides agree with TRBD1. The germline V gene encodes CDR1 SGHTA and CDR2 FQGTGA. The CDR3 is 16 amino acids. CDR3 region: CAGSLTVGQGYNEQFF. The CDR3 bases are TGTGCCGGCAGCTTAACGGTAGGACAGGGCTACAATGAGCAGTTCTTC.

The chain links TRBV12-3 or TRBV12-4 to TRBJ2-1; the D call may be TRBD1 or TRBD2 (6 bases each). This CDR3 is 14 amino acids long. V shed 0 bases and J shed 6 bases, with 9 bases lying between them. The CDR3 DNA sequence: TGTGCCAGCAGTTTAGCGTCGGGGGCCAATGAGCAGTTCTTC. Its translation is CASSLASGANEQFF.

J is TRBJ2-2 and V is TRBV5-1, with D perhaps matching TRBD1 (5 bases). Germline values: CDR1 SGHRS, CDR2 YFSETQ. V was shortened by 2 bases and J by 0 bases, with 11 bases between the two germline ends. There are 16 residues in the CDR3. The DNA of the CDR3 is TGCGCCAGCAGCTTACAGGCCCCCCCGAACACCGGGGAGCTGTTTTTT. It yields the protein CASSLQAPPNTGELFF.